This T cell receptor (beta chain) derives from a study of CD8+CD57+ T cells in acquired aplastic anemia. In the study overall: On average, sorted CD4+ and CD8+ cells gave roughly 3 ug of DNA. Roughly 9.8 million reads, on average, were obtained for CD4+ cells from healthy donors.

The study profiled TCR beta VDJ and CDR3 using genomic DNA as template. TCRdb called the reads again in MiXCR, with one record for every CDR3 protein. Counted here are some 190,000 distinct CDR3 sequences, about 53% occurring once; the ten biggest clones make up around a sixth. Broader study findings: There were some 30 CD8+ CDR3 sequences that occurred in both patients and controls.

The germline V and J ends were trimmed by 0 bases and 9 bases, with 9 bases remaining between them. The CDR3 sequence is 13 residues long. Germline CDR1 is MNHEY and CDR2 is SMNVEV (reference sequence). On this clonotype itself: What it binds is not known.

V gene TRBV27 combines with J gene TRBJ2-1; the D is unclear. This TCR derives from a human donor in good health, serving as a control. The specimen sequenced was sorted CD4+, CD8+, or CD8+CD57+ T cells (not recorded which) from PBMCs. The CDR3 DNA is TGTGCCAGCAGTTTATCGGGTGTTACTGAGCAGTTCTTC. It translates to CASSLSGVTEQFF.